Below, one T cell receptor beta chain is given with its context. Antigen: not known. Looked up from germline, CDR1 is MGHRA and CDR2 is YSYEKL. The CDR3 is 13 amino acids. V was trimmed by 4 bases and J by 1 base, leaving 8 bases between them. This entry is derived from a study of early T cells in non-severe SARS-CoV-2 infection. Study information: The study sequenced bulk RNA from unsorted whole blood, with chains unpaired.

Researchers tagged individual cDNA molecules with unique molecular identifiers. From the 5' RACE reads, TCRdb called clonotypes with MiXCR, one entry per CDR3 protein. The sample lists some 83,000 distinct CDR3 sequences, 10% occurring once. Study-wide results and caveats: In VDJdb matching, anti-spike CD8 responses were favored while private and CD4 specificities went missing.

The material sequenced was whole blood, taken at baseline. This receptor was identified in an adult who was a healthcare worker with PCR-confirmed SARS-CoV-2 infection or an uninfected control (not recorded which). The rearrangement uses TRBV4-1 and TRBJ2-7; maybe TRBD2 (5 bases). CDR3 DNA sequence: TGCGCCAGCAGCCGAGGGCCTTCCTACGAGCAGTACTTC. Translating it yields CASSRGPSYEQYF.